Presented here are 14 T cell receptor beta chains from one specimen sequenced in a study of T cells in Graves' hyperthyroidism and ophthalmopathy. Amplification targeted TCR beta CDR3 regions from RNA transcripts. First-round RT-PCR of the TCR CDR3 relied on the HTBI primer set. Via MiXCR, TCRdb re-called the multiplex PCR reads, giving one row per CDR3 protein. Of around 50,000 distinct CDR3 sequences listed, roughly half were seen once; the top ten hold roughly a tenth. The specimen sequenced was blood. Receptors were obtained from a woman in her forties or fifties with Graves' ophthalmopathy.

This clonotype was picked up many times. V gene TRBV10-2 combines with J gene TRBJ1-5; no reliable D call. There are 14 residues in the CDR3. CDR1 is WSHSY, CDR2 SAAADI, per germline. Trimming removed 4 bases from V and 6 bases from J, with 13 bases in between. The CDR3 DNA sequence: TGCGCCAGCAGTGGGGCCGAGCTAGCTCAGCCCCAGCATTTT. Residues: CASSGAELAQPQHF.

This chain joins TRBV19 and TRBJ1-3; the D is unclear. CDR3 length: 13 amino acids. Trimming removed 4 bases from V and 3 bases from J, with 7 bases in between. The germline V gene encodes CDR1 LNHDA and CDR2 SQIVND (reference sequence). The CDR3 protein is CASSSSYGNTIYF. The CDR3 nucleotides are TGTGCCAGTAGTAGCAGCTATGGAAACACCATATATTTT.

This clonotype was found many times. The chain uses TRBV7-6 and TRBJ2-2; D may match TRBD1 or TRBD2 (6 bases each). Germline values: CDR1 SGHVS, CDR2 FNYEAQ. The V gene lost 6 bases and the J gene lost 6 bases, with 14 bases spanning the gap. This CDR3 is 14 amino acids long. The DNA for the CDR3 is TGTGCCAGCAGTAAAGGGGGGATCGCCGGGGAGCTGTTTTTT. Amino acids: CASSKGGIAGELFF.

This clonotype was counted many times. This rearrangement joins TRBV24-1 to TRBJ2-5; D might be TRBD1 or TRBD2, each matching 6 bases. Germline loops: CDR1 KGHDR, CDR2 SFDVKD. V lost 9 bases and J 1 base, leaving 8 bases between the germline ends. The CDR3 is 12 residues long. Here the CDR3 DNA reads TGTGCCACCGGGGGGCCCCAAGAGACCCAGTACTTC. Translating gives CATGGPQETQYF.

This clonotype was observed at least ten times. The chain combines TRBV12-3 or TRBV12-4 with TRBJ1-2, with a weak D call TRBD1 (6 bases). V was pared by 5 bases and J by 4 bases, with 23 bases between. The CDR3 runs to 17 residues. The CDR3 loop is CASSPLGADFMRYGYTF. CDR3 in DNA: TGTGCCAGCAGTCCCCTGGGGGCAGATTTCATGCGCTATGGCTACACCTTC.

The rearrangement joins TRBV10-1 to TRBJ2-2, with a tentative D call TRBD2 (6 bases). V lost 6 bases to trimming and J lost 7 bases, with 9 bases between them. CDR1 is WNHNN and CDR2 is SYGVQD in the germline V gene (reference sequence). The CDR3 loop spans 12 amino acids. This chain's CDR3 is CASSQTSGELFF. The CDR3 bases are TGCGCCAGCAGCCAGACTAGCGGGGAGCTGTTTTTT.

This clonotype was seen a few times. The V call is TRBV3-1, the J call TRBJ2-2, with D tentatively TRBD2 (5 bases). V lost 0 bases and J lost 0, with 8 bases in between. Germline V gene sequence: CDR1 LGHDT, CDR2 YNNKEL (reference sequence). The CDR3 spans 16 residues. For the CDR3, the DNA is TGTGCCAGCAGCCAAGATTTACTAGCGAACACCGGGGAGCTGTTTTTT. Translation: CASSQDLLANTGELFF.

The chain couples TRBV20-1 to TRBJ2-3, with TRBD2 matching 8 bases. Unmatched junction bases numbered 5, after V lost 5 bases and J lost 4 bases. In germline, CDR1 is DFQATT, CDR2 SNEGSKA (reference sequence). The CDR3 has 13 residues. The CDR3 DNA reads TGCAGTGCTGAGAGCGGGGGCTCAGATACGCAGTATTTT. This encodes CSAESGGSDTQYF.

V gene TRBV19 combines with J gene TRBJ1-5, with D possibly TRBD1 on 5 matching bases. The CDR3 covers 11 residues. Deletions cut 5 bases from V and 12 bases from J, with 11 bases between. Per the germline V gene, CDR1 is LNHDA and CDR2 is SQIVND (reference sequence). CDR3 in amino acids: CASSGGGGQHF. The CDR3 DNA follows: TGTGCCAGTAGTGGGGGGGGGGGCCAGCATTTT.

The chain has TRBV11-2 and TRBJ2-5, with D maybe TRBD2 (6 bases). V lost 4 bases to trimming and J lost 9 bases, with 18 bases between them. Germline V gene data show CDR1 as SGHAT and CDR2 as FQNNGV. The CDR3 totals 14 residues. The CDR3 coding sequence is TGTGCCAGCAGCTACCACGGGAGCAATCAGCCCCAGTACTTC. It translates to CASSYHGSNQPQYF.

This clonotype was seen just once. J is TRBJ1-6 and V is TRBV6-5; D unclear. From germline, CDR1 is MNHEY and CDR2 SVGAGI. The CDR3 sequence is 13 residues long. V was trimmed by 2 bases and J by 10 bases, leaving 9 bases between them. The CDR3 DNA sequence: TGTGCCAGCAGTTACGGTAGTTTGTCACCCCTCCACTTT. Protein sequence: CASSYGSLSPLHF.

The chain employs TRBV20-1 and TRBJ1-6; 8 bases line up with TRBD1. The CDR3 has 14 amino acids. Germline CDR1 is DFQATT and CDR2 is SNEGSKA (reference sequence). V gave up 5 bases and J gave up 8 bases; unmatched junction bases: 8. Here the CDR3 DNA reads TGCAGTGCTGGGAACAGGGGGAGGGATTCACCCCTCCACTTT. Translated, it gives CSAGNRGRDSPLHF.

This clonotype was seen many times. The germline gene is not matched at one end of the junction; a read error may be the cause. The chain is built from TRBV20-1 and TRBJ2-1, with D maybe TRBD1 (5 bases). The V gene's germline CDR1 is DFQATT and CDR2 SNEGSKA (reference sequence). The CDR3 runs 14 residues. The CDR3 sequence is CSAFPPQVDNERFF. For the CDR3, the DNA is TGCAGTGCTTTCCCCCCTCAGGTGGACAATGAGCGGTTCTTC.

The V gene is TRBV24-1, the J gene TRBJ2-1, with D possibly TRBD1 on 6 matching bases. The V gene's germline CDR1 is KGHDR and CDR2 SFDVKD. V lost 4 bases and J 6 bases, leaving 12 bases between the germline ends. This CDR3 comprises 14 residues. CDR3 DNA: TGTGCCACCAGTGAGGGGGCCGCGTTCAATGAGCAGTTCTTC. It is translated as CATSEGAAFNEQFF.